This T cell receptor (beta chain) was documented in a study of blood T cell repertoires in COVID-19. The V gene lost 4 bases and the J gene lost 6 bases, with 13 bases spanning the gap. CDR1 SGHTA and CDR2 FQGTGA come from the germline V gene. CDR3 size: 13 residues. Original processing notes: Reference gene primer amplification gave estimated nucleated cell counts. TCRdb keeps only in-frame clones here, not all; method: immunoSEQ multiplex PCR. V and J calls and clone size follow that table, whereas D and trimming were derived from the DNA. Seen here are around 180,000 clones, 60% to 85% observed once, and the top ten hold approximately 15%.

This TCR was recovered from a man aged 55 to 70 with active or convalescent COVID-19. Sequenced input: peripheral blood. The chain couples TRBV7-3 to TRBJ2-7, with D possibly being TRBD1 (6 bases). CDR3 in amino acids: CASSSTGLGEQYF. CDR3 nucleotide sequence: TGTGCCAGCAGCTCGACAGGTTTGGGCGAGCAGTACTTC.